This T cell receptor (beta chain) was obtained from a study of immune characterization of retroperitoneal liposarcoma. This clonotype was detected only once. Germline V gene lookup returns CDR1 SGHDT and CDR2 YYEEEE. This CDR3 region has 14 residues. V was pared by 1 base and J by 1 base, with 8 bases between. TCRdb independently ran MiXCR on the PCR reads; one entry per CDR3 protein. Of fewer than 14,000 distinct CDR3 sequences in the sample, 25% to 30% were seen once. The J gene is TRBJ2-5, the V gene TRBV5-6; D is tentatively TRBD1 or TRBD2 (5 bases each). The specimen was tumor tissue. The receptor was derived from a male donor with retroperitoneal liposarcoma. CDR3 in amino acids: CASSLRGPQETQYF. The DNA of the CDR3 is TGTGCCAGCAGCTTGCGGGGCCCCCAAGAGACCCAGTACTTC.